Shown below are 4 T cell receptor beta chains from a single sample sequenced in a study of T cell responses to AZD1222 COVID-19 vaccine. Produced via immunoSEQ multiplex PCR; TCRdb's table is partial and in-frame only. The profile covers 130,000 to 150,000 clones, with around 89% appearing a single time and under 3.5% taken by the ten largest. The material sequenced was peripheral blood, taken on day 0 of MenACWY control vaccination. These TCRs come from an adult in good health.

CDR3 in amino acids: CASSLNRQPQHF. Written as DNA, the CDR3 is TGTGCCAGCAGCTTAAACCGGCAGCCCCAGCATTTT. This rearrangement joins TRBV7-2 to TRBJ1-5, with D unresolved. Trimming pared 2 bases from V and 7 bases from J, leaving 6 bases between. This CDR3 comprises 12 residues. CDR1 and CDR2 (germline): SGHTA, FQGNSA.

The gene calls are TRBV4-1 and TRBJ1-6; 8 bases agree with TRBD1. Germline V lookup: CDR1 MGHRA, CDR2 YSYEKL. This CDR3 comprises 16 residues. The trim removed 2 bases at V and 7 bases at J, leaving 7 bases unmatched. The CDR3 loop is CASSQLAGGGNSPLHF. CDR3 DNA: TGCGCCAGCAGCCAACTGGCAGGGGGCGGCAATTCACCCCTCCACTTT.

CDR3 in amino acids: CASSQVPPRGSGNTIYF. The CDR3 DNA reads TGCGCCAGCAGCCAAGTCCCGCCACGGGGCTCCGGAAACACCATATATTTT. The J gene is TRBJ1-3, the V gene TRBV4-1, with a possible D match to TRBD1 (5 bases). The CDR3 length is 17 residues. Trimming removed 1 base at V and 4 bases at J, with 17 bases between. In germline, CDR1 is MGHRA, CDR2 YSYEKL.

This chain uses TRBV18 with TRBJ1-2; D remains unclear. Germline CDR1 KGHSH, CDR2 LQKENI. V shed 2 bases and J shed 4 bases, with 8 bases lying between them. This CDR3 has 13 amino acids. The CDR3 spells CASSPTDGYGYTF. CDR3 nucleotides: TGTGCCAGCTCACCAACGGACGGCTATGGCTACACCTTC.